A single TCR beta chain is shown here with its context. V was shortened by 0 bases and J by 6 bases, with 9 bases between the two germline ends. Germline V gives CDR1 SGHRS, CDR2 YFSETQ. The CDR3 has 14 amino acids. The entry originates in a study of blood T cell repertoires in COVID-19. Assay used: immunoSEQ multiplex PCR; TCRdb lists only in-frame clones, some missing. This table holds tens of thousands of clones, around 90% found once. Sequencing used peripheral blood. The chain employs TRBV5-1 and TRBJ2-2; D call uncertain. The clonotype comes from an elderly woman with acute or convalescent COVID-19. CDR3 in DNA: TGCGCCAGCAGCTTGGCCCAGCGATCCGGGGAGCTGTTTTTT. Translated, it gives CASSLAQRSGELFF.